This section outlines one TCR beta chain sequence together with its context. This entry belongs to a study of blood T cell repertoires in COVID-19. The wider study: The origin of the acute and convalescent COVID-19 samples was the United States, Italy and Spain. Nucleic acid was either cDNA or gDNA, and it came from T cells, B-cell-depleted T cells, or PBMCs.

The V end lost 8 bases, the J end lost 8 bases, and 16 bases lay between the germline ends. This CDR3 has 12 amino acids. Germline CDR1 is MNHNS and CDR2 is SASEGT. Per the study methods: Quantification of nucleated cells was approximated via reference gene primer amplification. Measured with immunoSEQ multiplex PCR; TCRdb has only the in-frame clones, and not every one. V and J calls and clone size follow that table, whereas D and trimming were derived from the DNA. In the table there are hundreds of thousands of clones, 83% of which are singletons. The chain is built from TRBV6-1 and TRBJ2-7; D might be TRBD1 (6 bases). The origin of this receptor is a middle-aged woman with active or convalescent COVID-19. The sequenced sample was peripheral blood. CDR3 amino acids: CASGGGPTKQYF. CDR3 DNA sequence: TGTGCCAGCGGGGGCGGACCTACGAAGCAGTACTTC.